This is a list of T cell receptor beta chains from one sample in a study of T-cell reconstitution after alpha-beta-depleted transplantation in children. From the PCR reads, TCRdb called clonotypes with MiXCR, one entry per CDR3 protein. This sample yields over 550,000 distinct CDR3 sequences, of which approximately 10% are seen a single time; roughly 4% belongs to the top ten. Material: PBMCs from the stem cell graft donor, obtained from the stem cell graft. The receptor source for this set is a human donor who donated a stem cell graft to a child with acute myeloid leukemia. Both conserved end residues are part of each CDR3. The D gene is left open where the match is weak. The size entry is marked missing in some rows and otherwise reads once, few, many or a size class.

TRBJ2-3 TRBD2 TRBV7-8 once CASSLARALGLAVTDTQYF TGTGCCAGCAGCTTAGCGCGAGCGCTGGGACTAGCGGTGACAGATACGCAGTATTTT
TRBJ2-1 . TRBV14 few CASSQHGRYNEQFF TGTGCCAGCAGCCAACACGGGCGCTACAATGAGCAGTTCTTC
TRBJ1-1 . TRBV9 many CASSARSQVYHMNTEAFF TGTGCCAGCAGCGCGCGGTCACAGGTCTACCACATGAACACTGAAGCTTTCTTT
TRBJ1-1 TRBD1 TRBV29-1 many CSVHTGVTEAFF TGCAGCGTCCATACAGGGGTGACTGAAGCTTTCTTT
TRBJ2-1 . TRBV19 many CASSIEERWVNEQFF TGTGCCAGTAGTATAGAGGAGCGGTGGGTAAATGAGCAGTTCTTC
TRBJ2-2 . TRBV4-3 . CASSQVPTGELFF TGCGCCAGCAGCCAAGTCCCTACCGGGGAGCTGTTTTTT
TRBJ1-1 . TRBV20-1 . CSARDPTTASPNTEAFF TGCAGTGCTAGAGATCCCACGACAGCTTCTCCTAACACTGAAGCTTTCTTT
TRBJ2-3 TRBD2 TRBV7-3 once CASSSIPTSGSTDTQYF TGTGCCAGCAGCTCAATCCCCACTAGCGGAAGCACAGATACGCAGTATTTT
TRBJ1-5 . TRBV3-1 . CASSQGGDSNQPQHF TGTGCCAGCAGCCAAGGTGGAGATAGCAATCAGCCCCAGCATTTT
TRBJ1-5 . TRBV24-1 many CATSDSLGPQHF TGTGCCACCAGTGATTCCTTGGGGCCCCAGCATTTT
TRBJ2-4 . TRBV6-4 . CASSDSNGIQYF TGTGCCAGCAGTGATTCGAATGGAATTCAGTACTTC
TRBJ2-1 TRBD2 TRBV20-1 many CSARLPTSGRDEQFF TGCAGTGCTAGGCTTCCGACTAGCGGGAGGGATGAGCAGTTCTTC
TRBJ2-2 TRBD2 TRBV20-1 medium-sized CSAEPRTSGRAGELFF TGCAGTGCCGAACCCAGGACTAGCGGGAGGGCCGGGGAGCTGTTTTTT
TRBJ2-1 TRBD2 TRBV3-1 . CASSHGAGGGNEQFF TGTGCCAGCAGCCACGGCGCGGGAGGTGGGAATGAGCAGTTCTTC
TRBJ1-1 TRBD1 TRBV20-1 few CSARDPRGGDSVNTEAFF TGCAGTGCTAGAGACCCCAGAGGGGGCGACAGTGTGAACACTGAAGCTTTCTTT
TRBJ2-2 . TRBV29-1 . CSVPGRTNTGELFF TGCAGCGTTCCCGGAAGGACGAACACCGGGGAGCTGTTTTTT
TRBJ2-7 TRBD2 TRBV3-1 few CASSLLGSGGAEQYF TGTGCCAGCAGCCTCCTCGGTTCGGGAGGGGCCGAGCAGTACTTC
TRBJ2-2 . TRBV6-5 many CASSYLGSGTGELFF TGTGCCAGCAGTTACCTAGGGAGCGGAACCGGGGAGCTGTTTTTT
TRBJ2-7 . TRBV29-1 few CSGIAGATYEQYF TGCAGCGGCATCGCAGGGGCAACCTACGAGCAGTACTTC
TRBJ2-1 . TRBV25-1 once CASSEFVGDNEQFF TGTGCCAGCAGTGAATTCGTAGGAGACAATGAGCAGTTCTTC
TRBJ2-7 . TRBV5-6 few CASSLRGQWVHEQYF TGTGCCAGCAGCTTACGAGGACAGTGGGTCCACGAGCAGTACTTC
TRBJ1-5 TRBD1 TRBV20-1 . CSALTSEGANQPQHF TGCAGTGCCCTCACCAGCGAGGGGGCCAATCAGCCCCAGCATTTT
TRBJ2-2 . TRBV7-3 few CASTNYGAGELFF TGTGCCAGCACTAATTACGGAGCCGGGGAGCTGTTTTTT
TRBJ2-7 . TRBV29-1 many CSAWGRGVLNYEQYF TGCAGCGCGTGGGGCCGGGGCGTACTTAACTACGAGCAGTACTTC
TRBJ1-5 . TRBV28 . CASNFRGGVSTPQHF TGTGCCAGCAACTTCAGGGGAGGTGTGTCGACGCCCCAGCATTTT
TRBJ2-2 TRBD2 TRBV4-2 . CASSPQSSGRETGELFF TGTGCCAGCAGCCCGCAGAGTAGCGGGAGGGAGACCGGGGAGCTGTTTTTT
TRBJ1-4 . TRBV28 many CASSLAGGPNEKLFF TGTGCCAGCAGTCTCGCGGGGGGGCCTAATGAAAAACTGTTTTTT
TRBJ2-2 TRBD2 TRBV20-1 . CSALSGSANTGELFF TGCAGTGCCCTTAGCGGGTCTGCGAACACCGGGGAGCTGTTTTTT
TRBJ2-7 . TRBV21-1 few CASSKPLRGGRFSSYEQYF TGTGCCAGCAGCAAACCATTAAGAGGCGGGAGGTTCAGCTCCTACGAGCAGTACTTC
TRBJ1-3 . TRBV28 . CASSLRDNDDTIYF TGTGCCAGCAGTTTAAGGGACAACGACGACACCATATATTTT
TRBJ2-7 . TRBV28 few CASSTGTMSYEQYF TGTGCCAGCAGTACCGGGACAATGTCCTACGAGCAGTACTTC
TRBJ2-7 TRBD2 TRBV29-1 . CSVIAGAPYEQYF TGCAGCGTGATAGCGGGAGCTCCATACGAGCAGTACTTC
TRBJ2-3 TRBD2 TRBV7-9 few CASSSLLAGVADTQYF TGTGCCAGCAGCTCGCTACTAGCGGGAGTGGCAGATACGCAGTATTTT
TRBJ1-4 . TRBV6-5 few CASSYTRPATNEKLFF TGTGCCAGCAGTTACACGCGGCCTGCAACTAATGAAAAACTGTTTTTT
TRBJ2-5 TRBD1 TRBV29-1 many CSVVDQGAPKETQYF TGCAGCGTTGTTGACCAGGGGGCCCCTAAAGAGACCCAGTACTTC
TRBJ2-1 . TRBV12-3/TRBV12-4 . CASSVSFRDEQFF TGTGCCAGCAGTGTTAGCTTCCGGGATGAGCAGTTCTTC
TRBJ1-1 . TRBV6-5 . CASSYSGKEAFF TGTGCCAGCAGTTACTCTGGTAAGGAAGCTTTCTTT
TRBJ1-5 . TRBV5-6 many CASSLIGQPQHF TGTGCCAGCAGCTTGATTGGCCAGCCCCAGCATTTT
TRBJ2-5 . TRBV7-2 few CASSLAALQETQYF TGTGCCAGCAGCTTAGCGGCATTACAAGAGACCCAGTACTTC
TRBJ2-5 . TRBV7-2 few CASSLMGLGAFQETQYF TGTGCCAGCAGCTTAATGGGGCTAGGGGCCTTCCAAGAGACCCAGTACTTC
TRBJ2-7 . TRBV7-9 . CASSLQNYEQYF TGTGCCAGCAGCTTACAGAACTACGAGCAGTACTTC
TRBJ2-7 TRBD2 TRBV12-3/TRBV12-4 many CASSLEPSGTSEQYF TGTGCCAGCAGTTTAGAGCCTAGCGGGACGAGCGAGCAGTACTTC
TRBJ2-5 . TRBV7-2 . CASSLTPRQETQYF TGTGCCAGCAGCTTAACACCCAGACAAGAGACCCAGTACTTC
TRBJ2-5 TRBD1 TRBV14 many CASSLAGTGAFQYF TGTGCCAGCAGCCTGGCCGGGACAGGGGCGTTCCAGTACTTC
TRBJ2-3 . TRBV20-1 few CSVRGGHPDTQYF TGCAGTGTTAGAGGAGGGCACCCAGATACGCAGTATTTT
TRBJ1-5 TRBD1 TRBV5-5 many CASSLIGTANQPQHF TGTGCCAGCAGCTTGATTGGGACAGCCAATCAGCCCCAGCATTTT
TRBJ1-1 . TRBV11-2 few CASSVVAGNTEAFF TGTGCCAGCAGCGTGGTAGCAGGGAACACTGAAGCTTTCTTT
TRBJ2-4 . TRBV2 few CASSYTGKNIQYF TGTGCCAGCAGTTACACAGGGAAAAACATTCAGTACTTC